This T cell receptor beta chain was sequenced during a study of sequential checkpoint blockade in melanoma. For the study at large: Arm A got nivolumab then ipilimumab; arm B the reverse, 1:1. Maintenance nivolumab came after either treatment sequence.

Treatment noted: randomized to nivolumab then ipilimumab (arm A) or the reverse (arm B). None of the patients previously received DNA-damaging chemotherapy. From thawed PBMCs, live CD3+CD8+ cells negative for CD19 and CD56 were sorted. The protocol was immunoSEQ multiplex PCR, while the TCRdb copy is restricted to in-frame clones and leaves out a portion. Of 30,000 to 40,000 clones listed, 86% were seen once; the top ten hold roughly an eighth. CDR3 length: 17 residues. The ends lost 4 bases at V and 6 bases at J; junction bases unmatched: 8. Germline V CDR1 and CDR2: LGHNA, YSLEER. The origin of this receptor is a human donor with melanoma. The sequenced sample was CD8+ T cells sorted from blood (inferred from file names), obtained from a patient given nivolumab and ipilimumab in sequence. The chain couples TRBV4-3 to TRBJ2-2, with TRBD2 identical over 13 bases. The CDR3 sequence is CASSLRTSGSYPGELFF. The CDR3, as DNA: TGCGCCAGCAGCCTCCGGACTAGCGGGAGTTACCCCGGGGAGCTGTTTTTT.